The clone carrying this T cell receptor (beta chain) came up a few times. Its antigen is still unknown. Trimming left V 3 bases short and J 3 bases short, with 8 bases between. This CDR3 has 13 residues. TCRdb keeps only in-frame clones here, not all; method: immunoSEQ multiplex PCR. The sample gives about 88,000 clones, about 89% of which show up once; approximately 5.2% is in the top ten. This record comes from a study of T cell responses to AZD1222 COVID-19 vaccine. Study-level findings and limits: Just a handful of AZD1222 recipients tested seropositive at baseline. At 160-218 and 743-854, vaccine-associated CD4 TCRs were dominant, and they spanned spike. Within unmutated variant regions lay the reported targets of nearly half of spike-specific TCRs.

V is TRBV12-3 or TRBV12-4 and J is TRBJ1-1, with D uncertain. This TCR derives from an adult who received the AZD1222 COVID-19 vaccine. Sequencing used peripheral blood, obtained 28 days after the second AZD1222 dose. As DNA, the CDR3 is TGTGCCAGCAGTTTTCTTAAGGACACTGAAGCTTTCTTT. It is translated as CASSFLKDTEAFF.